These 10 T cell receptor beta chains came from one sample sequenced in a study of early stage breast cancer tumors. Profiled with immunoSEQ multiplex PCR; TCRdb holds only in-frame clones, not every one. In the table there are 20,000 to 25,000 clones, about 78% of which are singletons. The sequenced sample was blood. These receptors were taken from a person aged 55-75 years with breast cancer.

The chain is built from TRBV27 and TRBJ2-7; 7 nucleotides match TRBD2. This CDR3 contains 15 residues. J lost 6 bases, V lost 0 bases, and 8 bases had no gene match. Germline lookup yields CDR1 MNHEY and CDR2 SMNVEV (reference sequence). CDR3 protein: CASSLSGGSAGEQYF. The CDR3 coding sequence is TGTGCCAGCAGTTTATCAGGCGGGAGTGCGGGCGAGCAGTACTTC.

This chain connects TRBV6-1 to TRBJ2-3; no clear D gene. This CDR3 comprises 13 residues. CDR1 is MNHNS and CDR2 is SASEGT in the germline V gene. V shed 7 bases and J shed 0 bases, with 8 bases lying between them. The CDR3, as DNA: TGTGCCAGCACTTTATTAAGCACAGATACGCAGTATTTT. Translated, it gives CASTLLSTDTQYF.

This chain links TRBV5-1 with TRBJ1-2; possible D gene TRBD1, 5 bases. Deletions cut 1 base from V and 3 bases from J, with 10 bases between. The germline CDR1 and CDR2 sequences are SGHRS and YFSETQ. CDR3 length: 14 residues. CDR3 nucleotides: TGCGCCAGCAGCTTGAAGGGGCCCGACTATGGCTACACCTTC. As protein: CASSLKGPDYGYTF. Variable domain in full (rest from reference TRBV5-1 and TRBJ1-2): KAGVTQTPRYLIKTRGQQVTLSCSPISGHRSVSWYQQTPGQGLQFLFEYFSETQRNKGNFPGRFSGRQFSNSRSEMNVSTLELGDSALYLCASSLKGPDYGYTFGSGTRLTVV.

This clone was recorded a few times. The chain carries TRBV10-3 and TRBJ1-1; D might be TRBD1 (5 bases). This CDR3 has 15 residues. V gave up 7 bases and J gave up 1 base, with 16 bases separating them. Germline V gene sequence: CDR1 ENHRY, CDR2 SYGVKD. The CDR3 bases are TGTGCCATCACATTGACAGAGGGGCAGAACACTGAAGCTTTCTTT. This gives the protein CAITLTEGQNTEAFF.

This clone appeared a single time. J is TRBJ1-5 and V is TRBV27, with D hard to call. Per germline, CDR1 MNHEY and CDR2 SMNVEV (reference sequence). The CDR3 consists of 14 residues. Trimming shortened V by 7 bases and J by 0 bases, and 10 bases separated the two germline ends. CDR3: CASKIALSNQPQHF. The CDR3 coding sequence is TGTGCCAGCAAGATCGCGCTTAGCAATCAGCCCCAGCATTTT.

The sample holds a few counts of this clone. The V gene is TRBV30, the J gene TRBJ1-5; D gene unclear. Trimming left V 2 bases short and J 4 bases short, with 9 bases between. Germline CDR1 GTSNPN, CDR2 SVGIG (reference sequence). The CDR3 contains 13 residues. The CDR3 is CAWSHGGNQPQHF. The CDR3, as DNA: TGTGCCTGGAGTCACGGAGGGAATCAGCCCCAGCATTTT.

This clone occurred a few times. Here the CDR3 DNA reads TGTGCCTGGAGTCTGCAGGGGGCAAGAGGCTACACCTTC. It codes for CAWSLQGARGYTF. The chain recombines TRBV30 with TRBJ1-2; the match to TRBD1 covers 8 bases. CDR3 length equals 13 residues. From germline, CDR1 is GTSNPN and CDR2 SVGIG (reference sequence). V gave up 2 bases and J gave up 8 bases; unmatched junction bases: 7.

V gene TRBV6-1 combines with J gene TRBJ2-5; D may be TRBD2 (5 bases). V lost 7 bases, J lost 1 base, and 10 bases lay in between. CDR1 and CDR2 (germline): MNHNS, SASEGT. There are 13 residues in the CDR3. CDR3 bases: TGTGCCAGCAACTGGCGGGTCCAAGAGACCCAGTACTTC. Protein: CASNWRVQETQYF.

This chain connects TRBV6-1 to TRBJ1-3; D may be TRBD1 (5 bases). The length of the CDR3 is 17 residues. V lost 4 bases to trimming and J lost 0 bases, with 16 bases between them. The V gene's germline CDR1 is MNHNS and CDR2 SASEGT. The CDR3 is CASSVAHGGSSGNTIYF. CDR3 in DNA: TGTGCCAGCAGTGTCGCCCACGGGGGAAGCTCTGGAAACACCATATATTTT.

The chain combines TRBV6-5 with TRBJ1-1; TRBD1 is a possible D gene (5 bases). The germline V gene has CDR1 MNHEY and CDR2 SVGAGI. With 5 bases removed from V and 7 bases from J, the gap between germline ends came to 20 bases. This CDR3 region has 15 residues. The CDR3 nucleotides read TGTGCCAGCAGTACCCTTGGGGGTAAGGGGAGTGAAGCTTTCTTT. Translation: CASSTLGGKGSEAFF.